Following are 19 T cell receptor beta chains from one sample sequenced in a study of blood T cell repertoires in COVID-19. Method: immunoSEQ multiplex PCR; TCRdb's copy keeps in-frame clones and lacks some. The sample contains tens of thousands of clones, more than 75% of which appear only once. Material for sequencing was peripheral blood. Source of these receptors: a man over 45 with active or convalescent COVID-19.

The chain recombines TRBV18 with TRBJ1-5, with a tentative D call TRBD1 (6 bases). This CDR3 region has 16 residues. CDR1 and CDR2 (germline): KGHSH, LQKENI. V lost 2 bases, J lost 4 bases, and 15 bases lay in between. CDR3: CASSPVGGQGNQPQHF. CDR3 DNA: TGTGCCAGCTCACCAGTGGGAGGGCAGGGGAATCAGCCCCAGCATTTT.

This rearrangement joins TRBV6-1 to TRBJ1-6, with 8 positions matching TRBD1. Germline V gives CDR1 MNHNS, CDR2 SASEGT. V lost 3 bases to trimming and J lost 7 bases; unmatched junction nucleotides: 5. The CDR3 contains 15 residues. CDR3 sequence reads: CASSERTGWNSPLHF. The CDR3, as DNA: TGTGCCAGCAGTGAGAGGACAGGGTGGAATTCACCCCTCCACTTT.

This chain connects TRBV3-1 (or the pseudogene TRBV3-2) to TRBJ1-6; TRBD1 might be the D (6 bases). Trimming took 1 base from V and 11 from J, leaving 9 bases between them. The CDR3 consists of 13 residues. CDR1 LGHDT and CDR2 YNNKEL come from the germline V gene (reference sequence). CDR3 in amino acids: CASSQGTAAPLHF. DNA of the CDR3: TGTGCCAGCAGCCAAGGGACAGCCGCACCCCTCCACTTT.

CDR3 amino acids: CASSQDPSGGPDTQYF. CDR3 bases: TGTGCCAGCAGCCAAGATCCGAGCGGGGGTCCAGATACGCAGTATTTT. The chain uses TRBV3-1 (or the pseudogene TRBV3-2) and TRBJ2-3, with 8 bases aligning to TRBD2. The CDR3 contains 16 residues. Germline-derived CDR1 and CDR2 are LGHDT and YNNKEL (reference sequence). V shed 0 bases, J shed 4 bases, and the junction held 6 bases outside the gene matches.

The J gene is TRBJ2-3, the V gene TRBV4-3, with 7 bases lining up with TRBD1. Per the germline V gene, CDR1 is LGHNA and CDR2 is YSLEER. Trimming at V came to 1 base and at J to 1 base, leaving 8 bases not matched to a gene. The CDR3 contains 17 residues. CDR3 region: CASSQAYSGTGTDTQYF. CDR3 bases: TGCGCCAGCAGCCAAGCGTACTCCGGGACAGGCACAGATACGCAGTATTTT.

The rearrangement links TRBV6-5 to TRBJ2-7, with TRBD1 matching 7 bases. J lost 3 bases, V lost 0 bases, and 5 bases had no gene match. The V gene's germline CDR1 is MNHEY and CDR2 SVGAGI. The CDR3 runs 15 residues. CDR3 DNA sequence: TGTGCCAGCAGTTACTCGAAGGGACAGAACTACGAGCAGTACTTC. Its translation: CASSYSKGQNYEQYF.

V usage is TRBV5-1 and J usage is TRBJ1-1, with D perhaps TRBD1 (6 bases). The CDR3 runs to 13 residues. CDR1 is SGHRS and CDR2 is YFSETQ in the germline V gene. Trimming stripped 4 bases from V and 6 bases from J, with 13 bases between. The CDR3 DNA reads TGCGCCAGCAGCAGAGACAGGTGGGCTGAAGCTTTCTTT. This gives the protein CASSRDRWAEAFF.

This chain uses TRBV3-1 (or the pseudogene TRBV3-2) with TRBJ1-2; weak D call: TRBD1 (6 bases). CDR1 LGHDT and CDR2 YNNKEL come from the germline V gene (reference sequence). Trimming took 4 bases from V and 0 from J, leaving 9 bases between them. The CDR3 extends over 14 amino acids. The CDR3 bases are TGTGCCAGCAGCCGACAGGCCTCTAACTATGGCTACACCTTC. It yields the protein CASSRQASNYGYTF.

The chain employs TRBV28 and TRBJ2-7; the match to TRBD1 covers 7 bases. Germline V gives CDR1 MDHEN, CDR2 SYDVKM. V lost 5 bases to trimming and J lost 2 bases; unmatched junction nucleotides: 6. This CDR3 is 14 amino acids long. The CDR3 DNA reads TGTGCCAGCAGTCCATCAGGGGGTCCCTACGAGCAGTACGTC. Encoded protein: CASSPSGGPYEQYV.

The chain combines TRBV7-9 with TRBJ1-1; weak D call: TRBD1 (5 bases). V lost 2 bases, J lost 0 bases, and 10 bases lay in between. This CDR3 region has 15 residues. CDR1 is SEHNR and CDR2 is FQNEAQ in the germline V gene (reference sequence). The CDR3 here is CASSLNGAMNTEAFF. CDR3 bases: TGTGCCAGCAGCTTAAATGGGGCTATGAACACTGAAGCTTTCTTT.

The chain uses TRBV2 and TRBJ2-3; a possible D gene is TRBD1 (6 bases). Trimming removed 6 bases at V and 3 bases at J, with 16 bases between. Germline loops: CDR1 SNHLY, CDR2 FYNNEI. This CDR3 spans 15 amino acids. CDR3 region: CASSRGQSRTDTQYF. As DNA, the CDR3 is TGTGCCAGCAGCCGCGGACAGTCCCGGACAGATACGCAGTATTTT.

The chain recombines TRBV10-3 with TRBJ2-7; TRBD1 matches at 8 bases. Germline CDR1 ENHRY, CDR2 SYGVKD. The CDR3 sequence is 17 residues long. The trim removed 6 bases at V and 4 bases at J, leaving 17 bases unmatched. Here the CDR3 reads CAIRPTRSRQGAYEQYF. CDR3 nucleotide sequence: TGTGCCATCAGACCCACGCGGTCAAGGCAGGGGGCTTACGAGCAGTACTTC.

Here the CDR3 reads CASSYSQNTEAFF. The CDR3 coding sequence is TGTGCCAGCAGTTACTCCCAGAACACTGAAGCTTTCTTT. J is TRBJ1-1 and V is TRBV6-6; D unclear. The CDR3 runs to 13 residues. Germline V lookup: CDR1 MNHNY, CDR2 SVGAGI (reference sequence). Trimming pared 0 bases from V and 1 base from J, leaving 3 bases between.

The rearrangement links TRBV10-3 to TRBJ1-4, with D perhaps matching TRBD1 (6 bases). The CDR3 totals 14 residues. Trimming removed 10 bases from V and 5 bases from J, with 17 bases in between. Germline V gene data show CDR1 as ENHRY and CDR2 as SYGVKD. Here the CDR3 reads CATKAGTQNEKLFF. CDR3 DNA sequence: TGTGCCACCAAAGCCGGGACACAGAATGAAAAACTGTTTTTT.

The chain is built from TRBV21-1 and TRBJ2-5; no check of the table's D call, TRBD1, against the DNA was made. TRBV21-1 is shown as a pseudogene. The CDR3 loop spans 15 amino acids. The CDR3 coding sequence is TGTGCCAGCAGCAAAGACAGGGGTCTACAAGAGACCCAGTACTTC. As protein: CASSKDRGLQETQYF.

The chain combines TRBV9 with TRBJ2-7; D is perhaps TRBD1 (8 bases). The CDR3 covers 14 residues. Trimming pared 4 bases from V and 4 bases from J, leaving 15 bases between. Germline CDR1 is SGDLS and CDR2 is YYNGEE. The chain's CDR3 is CASSPTGEGYEQYV. The CDR3 coding sequence is TGTGCCAGCAGCCCGACAGGGGAGGGGTACGAGCAGTACGTC.

The V and J genes are TRBV6-2 or TRBV6-3 and TRBJ1-1; D gene unclear. The CDR3 loop spans 13 amino acids. V shed 6 bases and J shed 6 bases, with 14 bases lying between them. CDR1 MNHEY and CDR2 SVGEGT come from the germline V gene. CDR3 region: CASSLPGRAEAFF. The CDR3 DNA follows: TGTGCCAGCAGCCTACCCGGTCGGGCTGAAGCTTTCTTT.

The V gene is TRBV7-2, the J gene TRBJ1-5; 8 nucleotides agree with TRBD1. From germline, CDR1 is SGHTA and CDR2 FQGNSA. The CDR3 extends over 15 amino acids. V shed 5 bases, J shed 5 bases, and the junction held 8 bases outside the gene matches. Here the CDR3 reads CASSPTGGTHQPQHF. The DNA of the CDR3 is TGTGCCAGCAGCCCAACAGGGGGGACGCATCAGCCCCAGCATTTT. Complete variable domain (other parts from reference TRBV7-2 and TRBJ1-5): GAGVSQSPSNKVTEKGKDVELRCDPISGHTALYWYRQSLGQGLEFLIYFQGNSAPDKSGLPSDRFSAERTGGSVSTLTIQRTQQEDSAVYLCASSPTGGTHQPQHFGDGTRLSIL.

The genes are TRBV5-4 and TRBJ2-1; tentative D call: TRBD1 (6 bases). V lost 0 bases and J lost 10, with 17 bases in between. This CDR3 contains 15 residues. CDR1 and CDR2 (germline): SGHNT, YYREEE (reference sequence). CDR3 bases: TGTGCCAGCAGCTTGGACAGGGACCCACTACGGGAGCAGTTCTTC. It yields the protein CASSLDRDPLREQFF.